This entry describes one T cell receptor (beta chain). Its matching antigen is unknown. This record comes from a study of T cells expressing NK-cell markers. Looking at the study overall: Sorted CD3+CD56-NKG2C+, CD3+CD56+NKG2C+ and CD3+CD56+NKG2C- T cells supplied the TCR beta repertoires. Findings and limits, study-wide: No clear determination of HCMV specificity was made for expanded NKG2C+ T cell clones. One observes that, in a handful of donors, these clonotypes were also the leading ones within the CD3+CD56-NKG2C+ fraction.

The CDR3 contains 14 residues. Reprocessing the 5' RACE reads, TCRdb reports a single entry for every CDR3 protein and omits DNA. Seen in this sample are approximately 550,000 distinct CDR3 sequences; the ten most common clones hold 3% to 4.5%. Sequencing input: blood T cells: a sorted CD56 or NKG2C T cell subset, CD4+ or CD8+ T cells, or bulk PBMC T cells (not recorded which). The source is a young man in good health. The chain has TRBV12-3 or TRBV12-4 and TRBJ2-1; checking the TCRdb D call of TRBD1 is not possible without DNA. The CDR3 loop is CASSPGTGRNEQFF.